The subject of this entry is one TCR beta chain. Its target is not known. This CDR3 is 13 amino acids long. Looked up from germline, CDR1 is GTSNPN and CDR2 is SVGIG (reference sequence). Trimming pared 4 bases from V and 2 bases from J, leaving 9 bases between. The data belong to a study of shared clonotypes between healthy human individuals. CD45RO negativity and positive selection for CCR7 defined naive CD8 cells, a population that excluded terminally differentiated effector memory CD45RA+ cells. Study-wide results and limits: Larger estimated richness was generally seen in naive subsets than in memory subsets.

Some clones are missing from TCRdb's copy, which holds only in-frame ones; the method was immunoSEQ multiplex PCR. The table has around 1.9 million clones, 85% to 95% seen once. Sequencing was carried out using naive CD8+ T cells from PBMCs. The chain recombines TRBV30 with TRBJ1-3; maybe TRBD1 (6 bases). This receptor was identified in a man aged 18-30 years in good health. Some clones in this sample may be carry-over from other donors' samples. CDR3 DNA: TGTGCCTGGAAGAAGGGGGCTGGAAACACCATATATTTT. This translates into CAWKKGAGNTIYF.